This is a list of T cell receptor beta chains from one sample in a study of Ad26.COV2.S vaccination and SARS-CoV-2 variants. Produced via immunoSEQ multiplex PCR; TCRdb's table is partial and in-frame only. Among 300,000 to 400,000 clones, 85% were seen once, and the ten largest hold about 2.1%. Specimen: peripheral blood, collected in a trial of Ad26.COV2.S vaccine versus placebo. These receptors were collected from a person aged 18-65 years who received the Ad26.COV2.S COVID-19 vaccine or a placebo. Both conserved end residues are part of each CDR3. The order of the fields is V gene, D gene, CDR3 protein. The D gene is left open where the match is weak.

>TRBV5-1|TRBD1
CASSLGTGARDGYTF
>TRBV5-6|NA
CASSLGHSYEQYF
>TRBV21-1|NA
CASRQSSALVPRDPDYDEKLFF
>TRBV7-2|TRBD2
CASSLAGLAGGKYTDTQYF
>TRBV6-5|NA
CASSTALYNSPLHF
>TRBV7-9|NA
CASSLGVHTEAFF
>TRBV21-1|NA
CASSKGGGNPNTEAFF
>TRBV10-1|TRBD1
CASSDHRGPYNEQFF
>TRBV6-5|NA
CASSYSGLSAFF
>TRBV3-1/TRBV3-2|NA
CASSQAPGYQPQHF
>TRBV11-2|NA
CASSKRRGDEKLFF
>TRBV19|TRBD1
CASSKGQGLGYGYTF
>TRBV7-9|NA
CASSSSPGRRDTEAFF
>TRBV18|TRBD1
CASSPSRTGLGPGELFF
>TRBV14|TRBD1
CASSQDIGQGALNTEAFF
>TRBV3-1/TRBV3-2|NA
CASSQRGTYEQYF
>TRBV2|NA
CASSEDSRYNEQFF
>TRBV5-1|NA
CASSLGPFGETQYF
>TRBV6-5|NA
CASTRGTGELFF
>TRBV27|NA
CASSLRQLNSPLHF
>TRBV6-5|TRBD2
CASSWTRWDTGELFF
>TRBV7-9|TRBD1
CASSSTGGQNSPLHF
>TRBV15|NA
CATSREVFSSGTDTQYF
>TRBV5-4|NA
CASSSRQAQETQYF
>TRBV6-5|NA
CASSYRGWTEAFF
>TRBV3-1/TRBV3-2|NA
CASSPLGGHTEAFF
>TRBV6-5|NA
CASSSGPLYEQYF
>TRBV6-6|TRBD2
CASSYWLAANNEQFF
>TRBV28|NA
CASSLGISGNTIYF
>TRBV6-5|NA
CASTDRAGGYGYTF
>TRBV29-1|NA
CSVVRPGGSSNTGELFF